These 2 T cell receptor beta chains originate from one sample sequenced in a study of T cell changes during pregnancy in multiple sclerosis. TCRdb's copy holds only in-frame clones and misses some; the assay was immunoSEQ multiplex PCR. The table shows approximately 28,000 clones, with about 89% occurring only once. The specimen was CD8+ T cells from peripheral blood mononuclear cells, collected in the second trimester of pregnancy. The source of these receptors is a female donor with multiple sclerosis, enrolled in a pregnancy study.

The chain employs TRBV7-9 and TRBJ2-7, with 10 bases that match TRBD1. The germline V gene encodes CDR1 SEHNR and CDR2 FQNEAQ (reference sequence). The CDR3 is 14 residues long. V dropped 7 bases and J dropped 5; count of bases not matched to a gene: 8. Here the CDR3 DNA reads TGTGCCAGCATTTCGGGACAGGGGTACAACGAGCAGTACTTC. This gives the protein CASISGQGYNEQYF.

This chain uses TRBV9 with TRBJ2-2; D gene unclear. CDR3 length: 13 residues. V was clipped by 0 bases and J by 4 bases, with 4 bases between them. Germline-derived CDR1 and CDR2 are SGDLS and YYNGEE. The DNA of the CDR3 is TGTGCCAGCAGCGTAGATCTCACCGGGGAGCTGTTTTTT. Amino acid sequence: CASSVDLTGELFF.